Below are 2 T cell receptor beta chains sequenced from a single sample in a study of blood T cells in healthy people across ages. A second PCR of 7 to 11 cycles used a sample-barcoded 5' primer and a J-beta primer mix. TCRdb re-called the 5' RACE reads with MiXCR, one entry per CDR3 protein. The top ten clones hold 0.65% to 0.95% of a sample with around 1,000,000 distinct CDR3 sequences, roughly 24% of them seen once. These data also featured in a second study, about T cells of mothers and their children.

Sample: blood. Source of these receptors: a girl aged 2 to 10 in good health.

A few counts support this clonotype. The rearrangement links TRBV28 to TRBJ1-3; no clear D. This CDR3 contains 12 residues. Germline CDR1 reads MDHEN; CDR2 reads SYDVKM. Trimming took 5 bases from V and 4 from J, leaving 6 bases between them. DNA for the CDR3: TGTGCCAGCAGTACTTCCGGAAACACCATATATTTT. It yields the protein CASSTSGNTIYF.

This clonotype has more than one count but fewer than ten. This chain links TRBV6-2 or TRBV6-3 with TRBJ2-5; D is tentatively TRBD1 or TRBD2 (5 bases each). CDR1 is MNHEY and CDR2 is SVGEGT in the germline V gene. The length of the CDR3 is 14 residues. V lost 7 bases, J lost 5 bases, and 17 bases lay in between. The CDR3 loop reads CASNSGTTAETQYF. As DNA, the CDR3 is TGTGCCAGCAATTCCGGGACGACGGCGGAGACCCAGTACTTC.